The next 28 T cell receptor beta chains were all read from a single sample in a study of vaccination effects on CD4 cells after COVID-19. What these receptors recognize is not known. Sequencing was preceded by expansion of antigen-specific CD4+ T cells with viral peptide pools in the ViraFEST assay. On roughly day 10 of culture, CD4+ T cells were separated out. TCRdb's copy holds only in-frame clones and misses some; the assay was immunoSEQ multiplex PCR. The table lists under 65,000 clones, approximately 79% of them singletons. The source was CD4+ T cells from PBMCs cultured with HCoV-229E spike peptides, collected before COVID-19 vaccination. Receptor source: a human donor who received a COVID-19 vaccine.

The chain carries TRBV19 and TRBJ2-3; TRBD2 matches 11 bases. CDR1 and CDR2 from the germline V gene are LNHDA and SQIVND (reference sequence). With V trimmed by 6 bases and J by 7 bases, 9 bases remained unmatched. The CDR3 runs to 15 residues. CDR3 protein: CASRSLAGGGNTQYF. DNA for the CDR3: TGTGCCAGTAGGTCCCTAGCGGGGGGCGGGAATACGCAGTATTTT.

The rearrangement links TRBV6-5 to TRBJ2-1; 8 nucleotides agree with TRBD2. V was pared by 6 bases and J by 6 bases, with 7 bases of the junction left unmatched. CDR1 is MNHEY, CDR2 SVGAGI, per germline. The CDR3 has 14 amino acids. CDR3: CASSRGGIINEQFF. CDR3 coding DNA: TGTGCCAGCAGCCGCGGGGGGATCATCAATGAGCAGTTCTTC.

The chain has TRBV12-5 and TRBJ2-3; D is possibly TRBD2 (5 bases). V lost 0 bases and J lost 3, with 19 bases in between. Germline V gene sequence: CDR1 LGHNT, CDR2 FRNRAP. The CDR3 has 18 amino acids. CDR3 region: CASGLVRDGQVVTDTQYF. CDR3 nucleotides: TGTGCTAGTGGTTTGGTACGGGATGGGCAGGTTGTGACAGATACGCAGTATTTT.

The chain uses TRBV24-1 and TRBJ1-2; D is unclear. This CDR3 is built from 14 residues. The germline V gene has CDR1 KGHDR and CDR2 SFDVKD. V was shortened by 4 bases and J by 3 bases, with 11 bases between the two germline ends. The CDR3 spells CATSDPDGDYGYTF. CDR3 in DNA: TGTGCCACCAGTGACCCAGACGGGGACTATGGCTACACCTTC.

The V call is TRBV15, the J call TRBJ1-3; D gene unclear. The CDR3 has 14 residues. Per the germline V gene, CDR1 is LNHNV and CDR2 is YYDKDF (reference sequence). V was cut by 1 base and J by 7 bases, with 11 bases left in between. The CDR3 reads CATSRGPEGNTIYF. The CDR3 bases are TGTGCCACCAGCAGAGGGCCCGAAGGGAACACCATATATTTT.

As for this clone: The same CDR3 arises from other DNA sequences in this sample as well. The chain is built from TRBV5-8 and TRBJ2-7; TRBD2 matches 9 bases. The trim removed 1 base at V and 3 bases at J, leaving 2 bases unmatched. CDR3 length: 14 residues. Germline CDR1 reads SGHTS; CDR2 reads YDEGEE. CDR3 DNA: TGTGCCAGCAGCTTGAGTAGCGGGGGCTACGAGCAGTACGTC. Translated: CASSLSSGGYEQYV.

V gene TRBV27 combines with J gene TRBJ2-6; D perhaps matches TRBD1 (5 bases). The CDR3 loop spans 15 amino acids. V was pared by 2 bases and J by 4 bases, with 9 bases between. The germline V gene encodes CDR1 MNHEY and CDR2 SMNVEV (reference sequence). CDR3: CASSLKGLGANVLTF. The CDR3 DNA sequence: TGTGCCAGCAGTTTAAAGGGGCTAGGGGCCAACGTCCTGACTTTC.

J is TRBJ1-3 and V is TRBV6-5; D is unclear. The germline gives CDR1 MNHEY, CDR2 SVGAGI. V gave up 7 bases and J gave up 3 bases, with 13 bases separating them. This CDR3 is built from 14 residues. The CDR3 region is CASKRGEGGNTIYF. CDR3 DNA: TGTGCCAGCAAACGTGGGGAGGGTGGAAACACCATATATTTT.

This clone has just a few counts. V is TRBV24-1 and J is TRBJ2-1, with D perhaps matching TRBD1 or TRBD2 (5 bases each). V was shortened by 4 bases and J by 5 bases, with 20 bases between the two germline ends. The CDR3 consists of 17 residues. CDR1 and CDR2 (germline): KGHDR, SFDVKD. CDR3: CATSDRGRDGGDNEQFF. CDR3 DNA sequence: TGTGCCACCAGTGACCGGGGCCGGGACGGAGGTGACAATGAGCAGTTCTTC.

V and J are TRBV9 and TRBJ2-3; no definite D call. This CDR3 is 16 amino acids long. Germline V gene lookup returns CDR1 SGDLS and CDR2 YYNGEE. Between the trimmed V and J ends, which lost 0 bases and 0 bases, there was a span of 11 bases. The CDR3 protein is CASSVASPASTDTQYF. The CDR3 bases are TGTGCCAGCAGCGTAGCTTCGCCGGCTAGCACAGATACGCAGTATTTT.

This chain connects TRBV28 to TRBJ1-5, with 7 positions matching TRBD1. CDR3 length: 15 amino acids. CDR1 and CDR2 from the germline V gene are MDHEN and SYDVKM. The junction had 12 bases not matched to a gene; V was cut back by 3 bases and J by 10 bases. CDR3 residues: CASSFVKQGPRPQHF. The CDR3 DNA reads TGTGCCAGCAGTTTCGTGAAACAGGGGCCTCGACCCCAGCATTTT.

V is TRBV6-2 or TRBV6-3 and J is TRBJ2-4; perhaps TRBD1 as D (5 bases). Germline V CDR1 and CDR2: MNHEY, SVGEGT. Trimming left V 2 bases short and J 6 bases short, with 11 bases between. This CDR3 comprises 14 residues. The CDR3 sequence: CASSYAMGRNIQYF. CDR3 coding DNA: TGTGCCAGCAGTTACGCTATGGGGCGAAACATTCAGTACTTC.

This chain connects TRBV9 to TRBJ1-1; D perhaps matches TRBD1 (5 bases). The CDR3 has 13 amino acids. The V and J ends lost 2 bases and 7 bases respectively, with 12 bases between them. Per the germline V gene, CDR1 is SGDLS and CDR2 is YYNGEE. The DNA for the CDR3 is TGTGCCAGCAGCGTGACAGATAAAATTGAAGCTTTCTTT. This translates into CASSVTDKIEAFF. Based on the CDR3 plus reference TRBV9 and TRBJ1-1, the full variable domain is DSGVTQTPKHLITATGQRVTLRCSPRSGDLSVYWYQQSLDQGLQFLIQYYNGEERAKGNILERFSAQQFPDLHSELNLSSLELGDSALYFCASSVTDKIEAFFGQGTRLTVV.

The CDR3 DNA reads as TGTGCCAGCAGCTCTCAGGGAGATACGCAGTATTTT. Its translation: CASSSQGDTQYF. This chain links TRBV7-6 with TRBJ2-3; D is perhaps TRBD1 (5 bases). Germline V gene sequence: CDR1 SGHVS, CDR2 FNYEAQ. V lost 4 bases and J 5 bases, leaving 7 bases between the germline ends. CDR3 length equals 12 residues.

The chain has TRBV3-1 (or the pseudogene TRBV3-2) and TRBJ1-5; possibly TRBD1 for D (5 bases). The germline CDR1 and CDR2 sequences are LGHDT and YNNKEL (reference sequence). V was clipped by 3 bases and J by 3 bases, with 15 bases between them. This CDR3 contains 16 residues. The CDR3 loop reads CASSQAGMVDNQPQHF. The DNA of the CDR3 is TGTGCCAGCAGCCAGGCAGGGATGGTCGACAATCAGCCCCAGCATTTT.

Here the CDR3 reads CASSQLKGLAENYEQYV. CDR3 DNA sequence: TGCGCCAGCAGTCAACTCAAGGGACTAGCGGAAAACTACGAGCAGTACGTC. This chain uses TRBV23-1 with TRBJ2-7; 11 nucleotides match TRBD2. TRBV23-1 is sorted into the ORF group, with uncertain function. The CDR3 length is 17 residues. J gave up 3 bases and V 2 bases, and 9 bases lay outside the gene matches.

The chain employs TRBV24-1 and TRBJ2-4, with D possibly TRBD1 on 6 matching bases. The CDR3 spans 14 residues. Germline V gene sequence: CDR1 KGHDR, CDR2 SFDVKD. V dropped 3 bases and J dropped 15 bases, with 20 bases sitting between them. CDR3 coding DNA: TGTGCCACCAGTGATAGGTGGGCAGGGGCCCAGTTGTACTTC. Protein product: CATSDRWAGAQLYF.

This clone turned up a few times. The V gene is TRBV9, the J gene TRBJ2-1, with D possibly TRBD1 on 6 matching bases. The CDR3 has 16 amino acids. Trimming removed 0 bases at V and 4 bases at J, with 14 bases between. Germline CDR1 SGDLS, CDR2 YYNGEE. The CDR3, as DNA: TGTGCCAGCAGCGTAGCTACCCAGGGGTTATACAATGAGCAGTTCTTC. Its protein product is CASSVATQGLYNEQFF.

The CDR3 region is CATRGGVTGELFF. CDR3 DNA sequence: TGCGCCACCAGGGGCGGGGTGACCGGGGAGCTGTTTTTT. The chain joins TRBV10-1 to TRBJ2-2, with D perhaps given as TRBD1 or TRBD2 (6 bases each). Per germline, CDR1 WNHNN and CDR2 SYGVQD (reference sequence). The CDR3 is 13 amino acids. Trimming cost V 10 bases and J 5 bases, with 14 bases left between them.

The V gene is TRBV21-1, the J gene TRBJ1-5. TRBV21-1 is a pseudogene. The CDR3 is 16 amino acids. The CDR3 DNA follows: TGTGCCAGCAGCCTAATGAGACGGGGGACCAATCAGCCCCAGCATTTT. Amino acids: CASSLMRRGTNQPQHF.

This clone was seen a handful of times. This chain uses TRBV5-1 with TRBJ1-4; D gene ambiguous. The CDR3 is 14 amino acids. V was trimmed by 0 bases and J by 8 bases, leaving 11 bases between them. CDR1 and CDR2 (germline): SGHRS, YFSETQ. In DNA, the CDR3 is TGCGCCAGCAGCTTGGAACGGAGAGGGGAAAAACTGTTTTTT. Translating gives CASSLERRGEKLFF.

The V call is TRBV11-3, the J call TRBJ2-3; 11 nucleotides match TRBD2. The junction had 2 bases not matched to a gene; V was cut back by 5 bases and J by 4 bases. The germline CDR1 and CDR2 sequences are SGHNT and YENEEA. CDR3 length equals 14 residues. DNA for the CDR3: TGTGCCAGCAGCCGTAGCGGGGGGGCAGATACGCAGTATTTT. It specifies CASSRSGGADTQYF.

The chain carries TRBV18 and TRBJ2-7; D gene uncertain. CDR1 is KGHSH, CDR2 LQKENI, per germline. Trimming removed 1 base at V and 7 bases at J, with 11 bases between. The CDR3 has 13 amino acids. The DNA for the CDR3 is TGTGCCAGCTCACCACAGGGCTTACAGGAGCAGTACGTC. Translating gives CASSPQGLQEQYV.

J is TRBJ2-5 and V is TRBV6-5; TRBD2 is a possible D gene (6 bases). Trimming took 2 bases from V and 4 from J, leaving 8 bases between them. In germline, CDR1 is MNHEY, CDR2 SVGAGI. The CDR3 runs to 13 residues. The CDR3 protein is CASSYDGGETQYF. Written as DNA, the CDR3 is TGTGCCAGCAGTTACGACGGGGGAGAGACCCAGTACTTC.

The V gene is TRBV19, the J gene TRBJ2-6; D not resolved. The CDR3 is 14 residues long. Germline V gives CDR1 LNHDA, CDR2 SQIVND (reference sequence). V was clipped by 3 bases and J by 4 bases, with 7 bases between them. Written as DNA, the CDR3 is TGTGCCAGTAGTATGCTGTCCGGGGCCAACGTCCTGACTTTC. Its translation: CASSMLSGANVLTF.

The chain uses TRBV24-1 and TRBJ2-5; D gene unclear. V lost 1 base and J 3 bases, leaving 8 bases between the germline ends. Germline values: CDR1 KGHDR, CDR2 SFDVKD. The CDR3 runs 14 residues. The chain's CDR3 is CATSDFKAEETQYF. Written as DNA, the CDR3 is TGTGCCACCAGTGATTTTAAGGCAGAAGAGACCCAGTACTTC.

The chain uses TRBV9 and TRBJ1-1; perhaps TRBD1 as D (6 bases). V was cut by 1 base and J by 4 bases, with 11 bases left in between. The CDR3 has 14 amino acids. Germline CDR1 is SGDLS and CDR2 is YYNGEE. The CDR3 region has the DNA TGTGCCAGCAGCGTAACCAGGGGAGGCACTGAAGCTTTCTTT. Translated, it gives CASSVTRGGTEAFF.

The V gene is TRBV28, the J gene TRBJ2-6; 14 bases are shared with TRBD2. Germline loops: CDR1 MDHEN, CDR2 SYDVKM. Unmatched junction bases numbered 4, after V lost 8 bases and J lost 1 base. This CDR3 spans 17 amino acids. CDR3 sequence (DNA): TGTGCCAGCGGGTGGACTAGCGGGGGGTCTGGGGCCAACGTCCTGACTTTC. This sequence encodes CASGWTSGGSGANVLTF.